These 17 T cell receptor beta chains were sequenced from one sample in a study of PD-1 blockade in classical Hodgkin lymphoma (dated by TCRdb to about 2020). What the time point label conveys for this sample: cycle 1 day 1 (C1D1), immediately before nivolumab initiation. Every trial patient had relapsed following autologous stem cell transplantation, and prior brentuximab vedotin exposure was what differed among cohorts A, B and C. Magnetic negative selection with a Miltenyi CD4+ T cell isolation kit was used to purify CD4+ T cells from thawed PBMCs. The method behind the library was the immunoSEQ multiplex PCR assay. In TCRdb, the immuneACCESS table is reduced to in-frame sequences with V and J assigned. These tables do not hold every clone; where another copy was compared, an unresolved V gene accounts for under half, and the others remain unexplained. This sample has roughly 4,000 clones in its table, and around 87% of those were observed once. The ten largest clones take up roughly 28% of the sample.

Sequences were derived from CD4+ T cells from blood, sampled at baseline. Every receptor here comes from a human donor with classical Hodgkin lymphoma.

The sample holds one count of this clone. The chain carries TRBV7-2 and TRBJ2-3, with D perhaps matching TRBD2 (6 bases). Germline V gene data show CDR1 as SGHTA and CDR2 as FQGNSA. V gave up 2 bases and J gave up 3 bases, with 9 bases separating them. This CDR3 region has 14 residues. The CDR3 nucleotides are TGTGCCAGCAGCTTACGGGAGCGGACAGATACGCAGTATTTT. This codes for CASSLRERTDTQYF.

This chain uses TRBV5-1 with TRBJ2-7; D is possibly TRBD1 (6 bases). CDR1 is SGHRS and CDR2 is YFSETQ in the germline V gene. The CDR3 sequence is 14 residues long. The CDR3 nucleotides are TGCGGCCAGCAATGTCACAGGGTATCCTACGAGCAGTACTTC. Residues: CGQQCHRVSYEQYF.

To note about this clone: Compared with germline, one end of the junction differs, possibly owing to a read error. The chain has TRBV6-6 and TRBJ1-1; 9 bases map to TRBD1. The germline gives CDR1 MNHNY, CDR2 SVGAGI (reference sequence). This CDR3 has 14 amino acids. CDR3 bases: TGTGCCAGCAGTTACGGACAGGGGCCCCTCGGGAATTCCTTT. It yields the protein CASSYGQGPLGNSF.

This clone has more than one count but fewer than ten. DNA for the CDR3: TGTGCCAGCTCACCCGGATTGACGGCCAAGAACACTGAAGCTTTCTTT. It codes for CASSPGLTAKNTEAFF. This sequence joins TRBV18 and TRBJ1-1; D gene uncertain. CDR1 and CDR2 from the germline V gene are KGHSH and LQKENI. This CDR3 is 16 amino acids long. V was shortened by 3 bases and J by 1 base, with 15 bases between the two germline ends.

The rearrangement joins TRBV28 to TRBJ1-1; D is undetermined. Germline V lookup: CDR1 MDHEN, CDR2 SYDVKM. V was pared by 6 bases and J by 3 bases, with 17 bases between. The CDR3 runs to 15 residues. CDR3 nucleotides: TGTGCCAGCAGACCCCCAACAAGCGGGTACACTGAAGCTTTCTTT. It translates to CASRPPTSGYTEAFF. The full variable domain, rest sourced from reference TRBV28 and TRBJ1-1, is DVKVTQSSRYLVKRTGEKVFLECVQDMDHENMFWYRQDPGLGLRLIYFSYDVKMKEKGDIPEGYSVSREKKERFSLILESASTNQTSMYLCASRPPTSGYTEAFFGQGTRLTVV.

This clone has a handful of counts. J is TRBJ1-5 and V is TRBV7-9; D is undetermined. Trimming took 1 base from V and 3 from J, leaving 13 bases between them. Germline V gene sequence: CDR1 SEHNR, CDR2 FQNEAQ (reference sequence). The CDR3 consists of 16 residues. CDR3: CASSLDGGNFNQPQHF. The CDR3 region has the DNA TGTGCCAGCAGCTTAGATGGAGGGAACTTCAATCAGCCCCAGCATTTT. The entire variable domain, with the rest obtained from reference TRBV7-9 and TRBJ1-5, is as follows: DTGVSQNPRHKITKRGQNVTFRCDPISEHNRLYWYRQTLGQGPEFLTYFQNEAQLEKSRLLSDRFSAERPKGSFSTLEIQRTEQGDSAMYLCASSLDGGNFNQPQHFGDGTRLSIL.

This sequence joins TRBV7-8 and TRBJ1-1; 9 bases map to TRBD1. Germline loops: CDR1 SGHVS, CDR2 FQNEAQ. The CDR3 consists of 15 residues. The ends lost 5 bases at V and 4 bases at J; junction bases unmatched: 8. The CDR3 region has the DNA TGTGCCAGCAGCCCCGACAGGGGGGGAGGCACTGAAGCTTTCTTT. The encoded protein is CASSPDRGGGTEAFF.

The chain joins TRBV9 to TRBJ2-3; D is unresolved. Germline V gene sequence: CDR1 SGDLS, CDR2 YYNGEE. The ends were cut back, 0 bases at V and 6 bases at J, with 2 bases in the middle. CDR3 size: 11 residues. DNA for the CDR3: TGTGCCAGCAGCGTAGCGGATACGCAGTATTTT. It codes for CASSVADTQYF. Variable domain in full (rest from reference TRBV9 and TRBJ2-3): DSGVTQTPKHLITATGQRVTLRCSPRSGDLSVYWYQQSLDQGLQFLIQYYNGEERAKGNILERFSAQQFPDLHSELNLSSLELGDSALYFCASSVADTQYFGPGTRLTVL.

The chain recombines TRBV27 with TRBJ1-1; D may be TRBD1 (6 bases). CDR1 and CDR2 from the germline V gene are MNHEY and SMNVEV (reference sequence). With 8 bases removed from V and 5 bases from J, the gap between germline ends came to 24 bases. This CDR3 spans 16 amino acids. The CDR3 loop reads CASGSVGGGRVTEAFF. Here the CDR3 DNA reads TGTGCCAGCGGATCGGTGGGGGGGGGCAGAGTGACTGAAGCTTTCTTT.

This clone was seen more than once but under ten times. The chain carries TRBV19 and TRBJ2-7; D might be TRBD2 (6 bases). Germline CDR1 is LNHDA and CDR2 is SQIVND (reference sequence). V lost 10 bases to trimming and J lost 6 bases, with 19 bases between them. The CDR3 spans 13 residues. This chain's CDR3 is CATSTTQGGEQYF. As DNA, the CDR3 is TGTGCCACCTCAACTACTCAGGGAGGCGAGCAGTACTTC.

The chain carries TRBV12-5 and TRBJ2-2; D gene unclear. V was cut by 0 bases and J by 5 bases, with 13 bases left in between. This CDR3 is built from 16 residues. Germline loops: CDR1 LGHNT, CDR2 FRNRAP. In DNA form, the CDR3 reads TGTGCTAGTGGTTTGGTAACTGGACGCTTTACCGGGGAGCTGTTTTTT. It specifies CASGLVTGRFTGELFF.

This chain links TRBV5-3 with TRBJ2-7; 8 positions match TRBD2. TRBV5-3 is an ORF, with its function uncertain. The J segment lost 2 bases and the V segment lost 0 bases, leaving 4 bases of the junction unmatched. CDR3 length equals 15 residues. The DNA of the CDR3 is TGTGCCAGAAGCTTGGAGCGGGGGCGCACCTACGAGCAGTACTTC. This codes for CARSLERGRTYEQYF.

The chain carries TRBV28 and TRBJ1-2; D is ambiguous. The CDR3 is 11 amino acids. The germline V gene has CDR1 MDHEN and CDR2 SYDVKM. Deletions cut 5 bases from V and 2 bases from J, with 3 bases between. CDR3: CASSHNYGYTF. In DNA, the CDR3 is TGTGCCAGCAGTCACAACTATGGCTACACCTTC.

J is TRBJ2-1 and V is TRBV28, with D perhaps matching TRBD2 (5 bases). The CDR3 consists of 14 residues. The germline gives CDR1 MDHEN, CDR2 SYDVKM. The V end lost 6 bases, the J end lost 7 bases, and 16 bases lay between the germline ends. The CDR3: CASRRGGSLNEQFF. The CDR3 region has the DNA TGTGCCAGCAGAAGAGGTGGGAGTTTGAATGAGCAGTTCTTC.

J is TRBJ1-1 and V is TRBV7-9; D uncertain. The germline V gene encodes CDR1 SEHNR and CDR2 FQNEAQ (reference sequence). There are 11 residues in the CDR3. Trimming left V 5 bases short and J 6 bases short, with 7 bases between. This CDR3 is CASSLDAEAFF. CDR3 nucleotides: TGTGCCAGCAGCCTCGACGCTGAAGCTTTCTTT.

V is TRBV10-2 and J is TRBJ2-1; 11 positions match TRBD2. V dropped 7 bases and J dropped 6; count of bases not matched to a gene: 5. The CDR3 runs 14 residues. Germline V gene lookup returns CDR1 WSHSY and CDR2 SAAADI. The DNA of the CDR3 is TGCGCCAGCATGTTAGCGGGAGGGCCCAATGAGCAGTTCTTC. It specifies CASMLAGGPNEQFF.

This clone was counted only a few times. The chain employs TRBV30 and TRBJ1-2; 7 bases align to TRBD1. Germline-derived CDR1 and CDR2 are GTSNPN and SVGIG (reference sequence). CDR3 size: 13 residues. Trimming at V came to 0 bases and at J to 7 bases, leaving 5 bases not matched to a gene. The CDR3, as DNA: TGTGCCTGGAGTGTCAGGGGGGCTCGTGGCTACACCTTC. It encodes CAWSVRGARGYTF.